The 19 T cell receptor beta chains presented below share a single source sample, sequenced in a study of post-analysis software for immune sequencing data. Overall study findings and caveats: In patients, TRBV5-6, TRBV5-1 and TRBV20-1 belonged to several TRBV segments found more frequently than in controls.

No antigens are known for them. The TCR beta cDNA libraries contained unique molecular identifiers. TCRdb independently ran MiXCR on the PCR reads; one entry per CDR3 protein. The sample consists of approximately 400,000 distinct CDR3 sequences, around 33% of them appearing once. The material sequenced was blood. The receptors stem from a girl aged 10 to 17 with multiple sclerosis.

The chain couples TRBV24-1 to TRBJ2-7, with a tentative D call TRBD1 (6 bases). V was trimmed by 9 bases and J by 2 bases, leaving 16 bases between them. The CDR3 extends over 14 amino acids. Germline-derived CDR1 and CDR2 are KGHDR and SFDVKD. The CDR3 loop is CATGNATGPYEQYF. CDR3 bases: TGTGCCACCGGGAACGCGACAGGCCCCTACGAGCAGTACTTC.

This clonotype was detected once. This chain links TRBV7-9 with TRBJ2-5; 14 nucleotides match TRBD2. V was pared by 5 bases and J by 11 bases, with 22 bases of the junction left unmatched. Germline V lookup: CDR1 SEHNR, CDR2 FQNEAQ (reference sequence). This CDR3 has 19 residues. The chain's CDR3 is CASSPTGLAGGPLYNEQYF. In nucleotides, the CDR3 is TGTGCCAGCAGCCCTACAGGACTAGCGGGGGGCCCTCTTTACAATGAGCAGTACTTC.

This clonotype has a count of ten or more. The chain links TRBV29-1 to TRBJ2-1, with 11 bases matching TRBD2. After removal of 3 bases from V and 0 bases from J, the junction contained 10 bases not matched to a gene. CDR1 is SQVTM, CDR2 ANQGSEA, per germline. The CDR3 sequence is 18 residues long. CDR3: CSVDRASGGRRSYNEQFF. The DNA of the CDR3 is TGCAGCGTTGATAGGGCTAGCGGGGGGCGCCGCTCCTACAATGAGCAGTTCTTC.

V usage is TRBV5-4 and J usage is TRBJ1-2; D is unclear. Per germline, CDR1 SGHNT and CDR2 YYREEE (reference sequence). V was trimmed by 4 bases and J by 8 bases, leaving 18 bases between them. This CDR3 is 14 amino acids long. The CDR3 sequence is CASSDWSLSRGYTF. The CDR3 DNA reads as TGTGCCAGCAGCGACTGGTCCCTTTCGAGGGGCTACACCTTC.

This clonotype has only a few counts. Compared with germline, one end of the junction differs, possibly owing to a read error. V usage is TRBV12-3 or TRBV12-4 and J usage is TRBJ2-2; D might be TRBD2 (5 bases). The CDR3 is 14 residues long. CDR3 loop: CANSLMPGSGELFF. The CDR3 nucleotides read TGTGCCAACAGTTTAATGCCGGGGTCCGGGGAGCTGTTTTTT.

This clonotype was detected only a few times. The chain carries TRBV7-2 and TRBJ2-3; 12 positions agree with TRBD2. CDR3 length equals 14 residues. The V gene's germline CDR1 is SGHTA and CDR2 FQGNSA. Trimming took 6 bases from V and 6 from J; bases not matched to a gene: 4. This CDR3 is CASSSTSGGDTQYF. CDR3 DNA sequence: TGTGCCAGCAGTTCTACTAGCGGGGGGGATACGCAGTATTTT.

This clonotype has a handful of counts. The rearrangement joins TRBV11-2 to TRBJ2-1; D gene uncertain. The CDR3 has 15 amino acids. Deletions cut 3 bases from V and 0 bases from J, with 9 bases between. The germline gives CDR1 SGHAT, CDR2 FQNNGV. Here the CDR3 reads CASSFKASSYNEQFF. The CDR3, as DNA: TGTGCCAGCAGCTTTAAGGCTAGCTCCTACAATGAGCAGTTCTTC.

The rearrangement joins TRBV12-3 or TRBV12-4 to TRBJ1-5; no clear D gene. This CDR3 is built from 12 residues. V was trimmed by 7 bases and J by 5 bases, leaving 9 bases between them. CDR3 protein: CASTSRDQPQHF. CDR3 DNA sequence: TGTGCCAGCACCTCTAGAGATCAGCCCCAGCATTTT.

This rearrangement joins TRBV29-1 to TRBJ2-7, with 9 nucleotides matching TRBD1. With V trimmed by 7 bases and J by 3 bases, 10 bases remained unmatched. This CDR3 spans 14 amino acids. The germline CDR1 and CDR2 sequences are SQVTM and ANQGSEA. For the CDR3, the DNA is TGCAGCGCCCTATCCCGGGACAGGGACTACGAGCAGTACTTC. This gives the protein CSALSRDRDYEQYF.

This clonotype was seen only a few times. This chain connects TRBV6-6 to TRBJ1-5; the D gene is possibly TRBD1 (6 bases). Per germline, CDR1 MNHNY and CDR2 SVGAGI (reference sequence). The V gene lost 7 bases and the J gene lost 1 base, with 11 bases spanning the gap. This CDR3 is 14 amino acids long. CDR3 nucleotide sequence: TGTGCCAGCAAATCGGGGGCCAGCAATCAGCCCCAGCATTTT. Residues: CASKSGASNQPQHF.

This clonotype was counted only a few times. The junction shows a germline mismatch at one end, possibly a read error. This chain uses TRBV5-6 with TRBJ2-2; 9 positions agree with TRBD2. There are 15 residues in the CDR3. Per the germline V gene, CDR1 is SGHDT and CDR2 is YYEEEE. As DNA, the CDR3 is TGTGCCAGCAGCTTGGGTAGCGGGGGCACCGGGGAGCGGTTTTTT. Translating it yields CASSLGSGGTGERFF.

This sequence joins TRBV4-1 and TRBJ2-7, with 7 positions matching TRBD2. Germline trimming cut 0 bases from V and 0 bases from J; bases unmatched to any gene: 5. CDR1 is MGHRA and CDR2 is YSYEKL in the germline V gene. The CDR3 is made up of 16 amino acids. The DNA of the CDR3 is TGCGCCAGCAGCCAAGATCGCCTAGCGGTCTCCTACGAGCAGTACTTC. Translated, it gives CASSQDRLAVSYEQYF.

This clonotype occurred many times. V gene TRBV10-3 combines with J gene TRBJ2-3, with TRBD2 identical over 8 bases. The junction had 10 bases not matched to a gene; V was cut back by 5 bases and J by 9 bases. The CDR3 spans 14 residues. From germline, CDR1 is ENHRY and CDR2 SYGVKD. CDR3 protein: CAISISGDASTQYF. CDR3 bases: TGTGCCATCAGTATTAGCGGGGACGCGTCAACGCAGTATTTT.

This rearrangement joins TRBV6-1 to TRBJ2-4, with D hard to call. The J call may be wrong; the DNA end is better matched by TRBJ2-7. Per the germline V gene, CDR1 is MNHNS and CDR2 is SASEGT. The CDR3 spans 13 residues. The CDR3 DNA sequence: TGTGCCAGCATTGGGCCGCCGTTATACGAGCAGTACTTC. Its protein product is CASIGPPLYEQYF.

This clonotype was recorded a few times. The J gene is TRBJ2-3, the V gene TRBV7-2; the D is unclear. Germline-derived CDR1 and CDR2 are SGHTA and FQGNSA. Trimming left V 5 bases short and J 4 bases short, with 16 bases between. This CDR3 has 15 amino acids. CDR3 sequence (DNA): TGTGCCAGCAGCCAGCAAACAGTCTCCGCAGATACGCAGTATTTT. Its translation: CASSQQTVSADTQYF.

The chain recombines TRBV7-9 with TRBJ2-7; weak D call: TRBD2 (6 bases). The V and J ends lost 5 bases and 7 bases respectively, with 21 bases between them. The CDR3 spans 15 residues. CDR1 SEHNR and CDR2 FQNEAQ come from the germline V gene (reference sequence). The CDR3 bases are TGTGCCAGCAGCCCGGGGGACCTCCGGGGAGAGGAGCAGTACTTC. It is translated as CASSPGDLRGEEQYF.

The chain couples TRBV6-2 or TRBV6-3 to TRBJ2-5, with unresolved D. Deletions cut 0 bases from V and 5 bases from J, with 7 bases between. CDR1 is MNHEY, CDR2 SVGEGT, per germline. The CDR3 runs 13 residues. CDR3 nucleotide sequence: TGTGCCAGCAGTTACTCCCGACGGGAGACCCAGTACTTC. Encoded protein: CASSYSRRETQYF.

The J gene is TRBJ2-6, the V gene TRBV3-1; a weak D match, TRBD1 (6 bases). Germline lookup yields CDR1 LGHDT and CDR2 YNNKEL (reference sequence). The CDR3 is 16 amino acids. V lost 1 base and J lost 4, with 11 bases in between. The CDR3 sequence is CASSQGGRAGANVLTF. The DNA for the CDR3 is TGTGCCAGCAGCCAAGGGGGGCGAGCAGGGGCCAACGTCCTGACTTTC.

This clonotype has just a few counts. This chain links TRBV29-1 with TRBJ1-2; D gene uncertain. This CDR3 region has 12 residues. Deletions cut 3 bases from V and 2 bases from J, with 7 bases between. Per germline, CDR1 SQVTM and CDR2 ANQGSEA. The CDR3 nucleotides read TGCAGCGTTGAGTACAACAACTATGGCTACACCTTC. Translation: CSVEYNNYGYTF. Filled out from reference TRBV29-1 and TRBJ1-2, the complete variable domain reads SAVISQKPSRDICQRGTSLTIQCQVDSQVTMMFWYRQQPGQSLTLIATANQGSEATYESGFVIDKFPISRPNLTFSTLTVSNMSPEDSSIYLCSVEYNNYGYTFGSGTRLTVV.